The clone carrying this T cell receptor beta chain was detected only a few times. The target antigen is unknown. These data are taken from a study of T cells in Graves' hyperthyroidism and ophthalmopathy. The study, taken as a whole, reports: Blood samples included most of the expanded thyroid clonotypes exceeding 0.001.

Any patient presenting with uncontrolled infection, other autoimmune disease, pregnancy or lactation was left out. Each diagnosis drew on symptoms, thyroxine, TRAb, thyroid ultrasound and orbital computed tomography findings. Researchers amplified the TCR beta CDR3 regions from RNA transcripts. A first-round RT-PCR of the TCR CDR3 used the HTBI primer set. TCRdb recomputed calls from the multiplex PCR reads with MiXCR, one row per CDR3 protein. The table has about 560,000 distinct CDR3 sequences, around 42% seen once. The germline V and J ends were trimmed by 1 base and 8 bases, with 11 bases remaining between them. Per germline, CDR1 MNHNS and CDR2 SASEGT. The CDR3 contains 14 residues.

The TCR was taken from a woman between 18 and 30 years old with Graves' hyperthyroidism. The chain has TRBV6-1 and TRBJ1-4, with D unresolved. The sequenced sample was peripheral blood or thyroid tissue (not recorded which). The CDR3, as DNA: TGTGCCAGCAGTGAAGACCGTCGGCGGGAAAAACTGTTTTTT. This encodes CASSEDRRREKLFF.